This T cell receptor (beta chain) was observed in a study of CD8 T cells in Susac syndrome. The RNA, about 0.5 to 1 ug, was put through reverse transcription using random hexamers. The amplification used immunoSEQ multiplex PCR on TCR beta CDR3; it spanned 54 Vbeta and 13 Jbeta. MiXCR, applied by TCRdb to the immunoSEQ multiplex PCR reads, yields one record per CDR3 protein. The table lists 92,000 or so distinct CDR3 sequences, approximately 96% of them singletons. The V gene lost 1 base and the J gene lost 1 base, with 8 bases spanning the gap. The CDR3 loop spans 16 amino acids. CDR1 and CDR2 (germline): SGHTA, FQGNSA.

The TCR comes from a human donor with Susac syndrome. Specimen: CD8+ T cells from PBMCs. V usage is TRBV7-2 and J usage is TRBJ1-6; D not resolved. As DNA, the CDR3 is TGTGCCAGCAGCTTAGACGGGGAATCCTATAATTCACCCCTCCACTTT. Its protein is CASSLDGESYNSPLHF.